This TCR beta chain was sequenced in a study of CD8+ T cells in alopecia areata. cDNA reverse transcribed from extracted RNA served as the sequencing template. TCRdb keeps only in-frame clones here, not all; method: immunoSEQ multiplex PCR. The sample yields some 130,000 clones, about 46% seen once. Looked up from germline, CDR1 is SGHNT and CDR2 is YYREEE (reference sequence). The ends were cut back, 4 bases at V and 4 bases at J, with 21 bases in the middle. This CDR3 is 16 amino acids long. The chain links TRBV5-4 to TRBJ2-7, with D unclear. Sequenced here: CD8+ T cells sorted from blood, sampled at week 0. The receptor was isolated from a human donor with alopecia areata. The CDR3 loop is CASSTPDGSHLYEQYF. For the CDR3, the DNA is TGTGCCAGCAGCACCCCGGACGGATCCCATTTGTACGAGCAGTACTTC.